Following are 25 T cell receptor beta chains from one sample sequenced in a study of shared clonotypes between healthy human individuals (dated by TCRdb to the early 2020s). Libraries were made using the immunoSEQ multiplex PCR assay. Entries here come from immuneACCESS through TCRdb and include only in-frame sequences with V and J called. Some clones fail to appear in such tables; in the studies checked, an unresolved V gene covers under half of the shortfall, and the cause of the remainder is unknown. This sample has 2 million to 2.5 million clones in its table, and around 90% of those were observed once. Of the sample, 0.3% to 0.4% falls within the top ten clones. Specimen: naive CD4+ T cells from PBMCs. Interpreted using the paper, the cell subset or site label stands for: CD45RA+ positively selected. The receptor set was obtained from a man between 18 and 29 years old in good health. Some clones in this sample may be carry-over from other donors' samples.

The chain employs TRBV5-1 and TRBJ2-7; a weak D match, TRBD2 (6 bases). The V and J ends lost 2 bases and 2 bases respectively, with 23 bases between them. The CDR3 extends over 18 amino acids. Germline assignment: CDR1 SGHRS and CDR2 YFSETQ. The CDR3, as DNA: TGCGCCAGCAGCTTACCGTTGACAGCCGGGACTGGCACCTACGAGCAGTACTTC. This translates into CASSLPLTAGTGTYEQYF.

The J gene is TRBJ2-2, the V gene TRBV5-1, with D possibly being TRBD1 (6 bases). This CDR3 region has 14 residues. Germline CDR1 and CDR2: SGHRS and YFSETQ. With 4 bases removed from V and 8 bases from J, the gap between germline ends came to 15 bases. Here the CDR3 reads CASSLIPGQGELFF. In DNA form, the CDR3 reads TGCGCCAGCAGCCTCATCCCCGGACAGGGGGAGCTGTTTTTT.

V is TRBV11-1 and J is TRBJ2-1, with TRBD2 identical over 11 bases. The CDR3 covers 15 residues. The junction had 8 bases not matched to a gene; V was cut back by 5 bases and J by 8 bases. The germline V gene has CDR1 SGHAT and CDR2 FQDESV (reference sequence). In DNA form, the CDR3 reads TGTGCCAGCAGCCCAACTAGCGGGAGTCTCGATGAGCAGTTCTTC. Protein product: CASSPTSGSLDEQFF.

The CDR3 protein is CASSSHRGSSTNEKLFF. The CDR3 nucleotides read TGTGCCAGCAGTTCGCACAGGGGGTCCTCAACTAATGAAAAACTGTTTTTT. The chain uses TRBV28 and TRBJ1-4, with 8 bases matching TRBD1. The length of the CDR3 is 17 residues. V lost 4 bases to trimming and J lost 0 bases; unmatched junction nucleotides: 7. Germline values: CDR1 MDHEN, CDR2 SYDVKM.

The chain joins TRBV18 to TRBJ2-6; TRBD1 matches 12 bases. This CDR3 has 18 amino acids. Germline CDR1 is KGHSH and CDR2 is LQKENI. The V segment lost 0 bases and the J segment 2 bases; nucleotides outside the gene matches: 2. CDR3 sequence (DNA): TGTGCCAGCTCACCACCTCGGGACAGGGGGCCTGGGGCCAACGTCCTGACTTTC. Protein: CASSPPRDRGPGANVLTF.

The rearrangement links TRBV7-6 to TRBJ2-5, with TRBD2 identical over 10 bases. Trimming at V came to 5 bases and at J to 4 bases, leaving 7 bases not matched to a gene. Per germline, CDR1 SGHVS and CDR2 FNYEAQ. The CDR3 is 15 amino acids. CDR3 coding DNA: TGTGCCAGCAGCCAACGAGCGGGAGGGCCAGAGACCCAGTACTTC. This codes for CASSQRAGGPETQYF.

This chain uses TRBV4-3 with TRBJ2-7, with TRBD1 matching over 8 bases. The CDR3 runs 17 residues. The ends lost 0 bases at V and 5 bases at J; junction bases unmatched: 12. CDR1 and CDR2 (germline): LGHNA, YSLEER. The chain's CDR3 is CASSQDGRPGGLDEQYF. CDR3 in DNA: TGCGCCAGCAGCCAAGATGGAAGGCCAGGGGGCTTGGACGAGCAGTACTTC.

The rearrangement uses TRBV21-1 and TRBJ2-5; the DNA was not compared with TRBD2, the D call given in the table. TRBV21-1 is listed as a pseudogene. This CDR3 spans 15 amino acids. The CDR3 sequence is CASSKEGGLQETQYF. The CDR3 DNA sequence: TGTGCCAGCAGCAAAGAGGGGGGGCTCCAAGAGACCCAGTACTTC.

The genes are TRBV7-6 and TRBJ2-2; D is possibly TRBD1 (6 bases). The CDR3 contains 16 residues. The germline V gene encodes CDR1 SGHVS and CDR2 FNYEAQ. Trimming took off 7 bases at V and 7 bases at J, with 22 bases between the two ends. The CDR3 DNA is TGTGCCAGCATCCTTGACCCGGGACATCAGCACGGGGAGCTGTTTTTT. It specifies CASILDPGHQHGELFF.

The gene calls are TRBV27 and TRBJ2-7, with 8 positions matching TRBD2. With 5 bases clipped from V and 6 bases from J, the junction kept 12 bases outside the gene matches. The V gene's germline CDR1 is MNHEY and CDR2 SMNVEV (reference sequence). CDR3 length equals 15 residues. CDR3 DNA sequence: TGTGCCAGCAGTGAAATAGGACTAGCACCCGCCGAGCAGTACTTC. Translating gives CASSEIGLAPAEQYF.

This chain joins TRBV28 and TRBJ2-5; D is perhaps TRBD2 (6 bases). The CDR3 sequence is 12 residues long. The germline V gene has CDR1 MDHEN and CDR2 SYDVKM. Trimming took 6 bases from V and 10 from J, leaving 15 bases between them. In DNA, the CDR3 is TGTGCCAGCAGGAATAGCGGAGCGCACCAGTACTTC. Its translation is CASRNSGAHQYF.

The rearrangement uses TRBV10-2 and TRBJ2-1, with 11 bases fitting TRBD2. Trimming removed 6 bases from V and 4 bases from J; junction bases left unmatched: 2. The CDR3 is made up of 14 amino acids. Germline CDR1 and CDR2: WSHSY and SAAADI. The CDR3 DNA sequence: TGCGCCAGCAGAGGGACTAGCGGATACAATGAGCAGTTCTTC. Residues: CASRGTSGYNEQFF.

In nucleotides, the CDR3 is TGTGCCAGCAGCCCAGAAGGGACAGGGCCGGGAAACACCATATATTTT. This gives the protein CASSPEGTGPGNTIYF. The chain combines TRBV7-2 with TRBJ1-3; 9 bases fit TRBD1. J gave up 4 bases and V 5 bases, and 9 bases lay outside the gene matches. Germline V gene data show CDR1 as SGHTA and CDR2 as FQGNSA. CDR3 length: 16 amino acids.

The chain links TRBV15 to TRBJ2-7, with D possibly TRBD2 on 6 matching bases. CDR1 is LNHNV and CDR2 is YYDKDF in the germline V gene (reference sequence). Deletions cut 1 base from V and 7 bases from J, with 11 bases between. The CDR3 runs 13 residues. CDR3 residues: CATSRGTAGEQYF. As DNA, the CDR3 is TGTGCCACCAGCAGAGGGACGGCGGGGGAGCAGTACTTC. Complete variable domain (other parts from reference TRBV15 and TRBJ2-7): DAMVIQNPRYQVTQFGKPVTLSCSQTLNHNVMYWYQQKSSQAPKLLFHYYDKDFNNEADTPDNFQSRRPNTSFCFLDIRSPGLGDTAMYLCATSRGTAGEQYFGPGTRLTVT.

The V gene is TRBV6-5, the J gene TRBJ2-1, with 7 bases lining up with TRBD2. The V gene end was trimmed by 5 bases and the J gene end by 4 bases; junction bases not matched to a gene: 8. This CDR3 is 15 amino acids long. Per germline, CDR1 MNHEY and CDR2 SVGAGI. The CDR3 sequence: CASSIRGTTYNEQFF. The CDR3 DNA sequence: TGTGCCAGCAGTATCCGCGGGACTACTTACAATGAGCAGTTCTTC.

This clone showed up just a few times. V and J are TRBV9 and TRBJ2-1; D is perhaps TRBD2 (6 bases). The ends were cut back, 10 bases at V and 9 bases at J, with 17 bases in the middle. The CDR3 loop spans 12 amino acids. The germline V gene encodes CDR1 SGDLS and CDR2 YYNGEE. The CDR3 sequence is CAGGRTISEQFF. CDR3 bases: TGTGCCGGGGGGAGGACTATCTCTGAGCAGTTCTTC. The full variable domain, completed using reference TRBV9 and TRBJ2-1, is DSGVTQTPKHLITATGQRVTLRCSPRSGDLSVYWYQQSLDQGLQFLIQYYNGEERAKGNILERFSAQQFPDLHSELNLSSLELGDSALYFCAGGRTISEQFFGPGTRLTVL.

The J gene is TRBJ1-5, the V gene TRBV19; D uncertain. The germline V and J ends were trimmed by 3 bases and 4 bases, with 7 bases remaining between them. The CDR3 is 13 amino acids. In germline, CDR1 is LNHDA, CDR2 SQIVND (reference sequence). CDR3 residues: CASSISLNQPQHF. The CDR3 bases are TGTGCCAGTAGTATTTCACTAAATCAGCCCCAGCATTTT.

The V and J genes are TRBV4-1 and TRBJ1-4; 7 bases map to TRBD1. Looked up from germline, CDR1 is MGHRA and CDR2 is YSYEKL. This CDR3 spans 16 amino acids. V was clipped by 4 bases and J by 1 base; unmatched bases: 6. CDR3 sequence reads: CASSRPRGVTNEKLFF. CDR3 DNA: TGCGCCAGCAGCCGCCCCAGGGGGGTAACTAATGAAAAACTGTTTTTT.

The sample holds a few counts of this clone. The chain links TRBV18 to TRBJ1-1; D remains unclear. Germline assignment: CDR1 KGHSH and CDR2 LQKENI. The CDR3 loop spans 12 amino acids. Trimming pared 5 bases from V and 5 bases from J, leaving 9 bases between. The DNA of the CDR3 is TGTGCCAGCTCAGAGGCACGTACTGAAGCTTTCTTT. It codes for CASSEARTEAFF.

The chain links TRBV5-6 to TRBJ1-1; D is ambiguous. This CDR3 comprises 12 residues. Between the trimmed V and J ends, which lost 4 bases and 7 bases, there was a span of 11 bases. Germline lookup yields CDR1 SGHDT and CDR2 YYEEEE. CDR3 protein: CASSPGRGEAFF. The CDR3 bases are TGTGCCAGCAGCCCGGGTCGGGGTGAAGCTTTCTTT. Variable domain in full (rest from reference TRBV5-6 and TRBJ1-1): DAGVTQSPTHLIKTRGQQVTLRCSPKSGHDTVSWYQQALGQGPQFIFQYYEEEERQRGNFPDRFSGHQFPNYSSELNVNALLLGDSALYLCASSPGRGEAFFGQGTRLTVV.

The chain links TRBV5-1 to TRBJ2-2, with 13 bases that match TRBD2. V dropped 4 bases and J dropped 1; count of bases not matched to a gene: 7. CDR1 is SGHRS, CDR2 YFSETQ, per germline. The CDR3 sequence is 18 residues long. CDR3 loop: CASSLRTSGGGNTGELFF. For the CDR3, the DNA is TGCGCCAGCAGCCTCCGGACTAGCGGGGGTGGGAACACCGGGGAGCTGTTTTTT.

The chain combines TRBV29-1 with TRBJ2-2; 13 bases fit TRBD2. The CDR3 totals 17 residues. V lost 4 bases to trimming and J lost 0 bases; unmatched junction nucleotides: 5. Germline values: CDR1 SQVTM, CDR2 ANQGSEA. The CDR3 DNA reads TGCAGCGTTGGGTGGACTAGCGGGAGTTCGAACACCGGGGAGCTGTTTTTT. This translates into CSVGWTSGSSNTGELFF.

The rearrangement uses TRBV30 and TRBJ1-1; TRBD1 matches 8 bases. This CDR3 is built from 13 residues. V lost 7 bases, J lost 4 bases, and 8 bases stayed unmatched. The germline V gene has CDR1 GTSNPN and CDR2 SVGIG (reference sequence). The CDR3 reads CASTGAWRTEAFF. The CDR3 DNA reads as TGTGCCTCGACAGGGGCGTGGCGCACTGAAGCTTTCTTT.

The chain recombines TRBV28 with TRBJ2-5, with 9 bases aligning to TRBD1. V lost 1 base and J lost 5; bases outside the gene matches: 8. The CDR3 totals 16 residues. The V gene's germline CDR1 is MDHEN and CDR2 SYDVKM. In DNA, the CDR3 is TGTGCCAGCAGTTTATTAGGGACAGGGCGGGGGGAGACCCAGTACTTC. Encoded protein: CASSLLGTGRGETQYF.

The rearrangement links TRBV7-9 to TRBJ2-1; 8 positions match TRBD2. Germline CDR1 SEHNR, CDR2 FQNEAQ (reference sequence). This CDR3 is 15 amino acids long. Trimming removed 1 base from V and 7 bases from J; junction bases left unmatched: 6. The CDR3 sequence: CASSLEISGVNEQFF. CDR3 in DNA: TGTGCCAGCAGCTTAGAGATTAGCGGGGTTAATGAGCAGTTCTTC.